The entry that follows covers one T cell receptor beta chain sequence. Its antigen is unknown. These data are taken from a study of shared clonotypes between healthy human individuals. Findings of the study overall: Clonotypes that were shared across a few donors made up around 5% of naive CD4 clonotypes.

Using immunoSEQ multiplex PCR, the repertoire was profiled, and TCRdb retains in-frame clones only, with some absent. The profile shows about 2,100,000 clones, under 95% of them singletons. The naive CD8 population came from CD45RO-negative cells selected for CCR7, without terminally differentiated effector memory CD45RA+ cells. The CDR3 is made up of 17 amino acids. The germline V gene encodes CDR1 MDHEN and CDR2 SYDVKM. Trimming took 1 base from V and 2 from J, leaving 16 bases between them. The receptor comes from a man aged 18-30 years in good health. Some clones in this sample may be carry-over from other donors' samples. The source material was naive CD8+ T cells from PBMCs. The chain couples TRBV28 to TRBJ2-3; possibly TRBD1 or TRBD2 for D (6 bases each). The DNA of the CDR3 is TGTGCCAGCAGTTTATATCCAGCGGAGGGGGTCACAGATACGCAGTATTTT. Its translation is CASSLYPAEGVTDTQYF.